This note documents a single T cell receptor beta chain sequence. The record originates from a study of shared T cell receptors in the human thymus. This table comes from immunoSEQ multiplex PCR, and its TCRdb copy is limited to in-frame clones, with some not included. The data hold some 700,000 clones, with approximately 85% observed a single time. The same data also contributed to another study, on human thymus T cells. This second study notes: The donors were infants in Finland with congenital heart defects, otherwise immunologically healthy. The thymus was resected at corrective cardiac surgery. There appeared to be biased usage of V and J genes in thymic and blood repertoires. Related reports documented highly overlapping thymic repertoires among unrelated individuals.

Sequenced material: thymocytes. The receptor's source is a girl younger than two with a congenital heart defect.

CDR3 nucleotides: TGTGCCAGCAGTGACTGGGACAGCCGTCAAGAGACCCAGTACTTC. It translates to CASSDWDSRQETQYF. V is TRBV6-1 and J is TRBJ2-5; TRBD1 matches at 7 bases. Trimming at V came to 3 bases and at J to 2 bases, leaving 6 bases not matched to a gene. This CDR3 is 15 amino acids long. Germline V gene data show CDR1 as MNHNS and CDR2 as SASEGT.